The count of the clone carrying this TCR beta chain is one. This record belongs to a study of blood T cell repertoires in COVID-19. The assay was immunoSEQ multiplex PCR, and TCRdb's table has in-frame clones only and misses some. The sample includes hundreds of thousands of clones, around 84% of them seen just once. The TCR sequence derives from a woman aged 80 or over with active or convalescent COVID-19. Sequenced sample: peripheral blood.

CDR3 DNA sequence: TGCGCCAGCAGCCTCAGCTACAATGAGCAGTTCTTC. Protein: CASSLSYNEQFF. The J gene is TRBJ2-1, the V gene TRBV4-1; no definite D call. V lost 4 bases to trimming and J lost 3 bases, with 4 bases between them. CDR3 length: 12 residues. Germline CDR1 reads MGHRA; CDR2 reads YSYEKL.